The TCR beta chain described here comes from a study of control samples from healthy donors and cancer patients. CDR1 and CDR2 (germline): SGHRS, YFSETQ. V dropped 0 bases and J dropped 4 bases, with 11 bases sitting between them. CDR3 length: 14 residues. TCRdb's table, derived via immunoSEQ multiplex PCR, lists solely in-frame clones and lacks some. The sample shows about 160,000 clones, less than 95% of them seen only once. Input material: PBMCs. The chain is built from TRBV5-1 and TRBJ2-7, with D possibly TRBD2 on 6 matching bases. The TCR was taken from a man in his sixties with colorectal cancer. The CDR3 nucleotides are TGCGCCAGCAGCTTGGCGGGGGATTTGTACGAGCAGTACTTC. It translates to CASSLAGDLYEQYF. Full variable domain (outside the CDR3, taken from reference TRBV5-1 and TRBJ2-7): KAGVTQTPRYLIKTRGQQVTLSCSPISGHRSVSWYQQTPGQGLQFLFEYFSETQRNKGNFPGRFSGRQFSNSRSEMNVSTLELGDSALYLCASSLAGDLYEQYFGPGTRLTVT.